These T cell receptor beta chains were read from a single sample in a study of blood T cell repertoires in COVID-19. The method was immunoSEQ multiplex PCR; TCRdb's version includes in-frame clones alone and lacks a portion of them. The data show some 49,000 clones, with about 76% seen just once and approximately 20% held by the top ten. The sample taken for sequencing was peripheral blood. The receptors here all came from a woman aged 80 or over with COVID-19, enrolled during active disease. CDR3s include the opening cysteine and the closing phenylalanine or tryptophan. D genes are given only for firm matches. A row's size may be missing; if present it is once, few, many or a size class.

NA	TRBV12-3/TRBV12-4	TRBJ2-7	once	CASSSGGSYEQYF	TGTGCCAGCAGTTCCGGCGGATCCTACGAGCAGTACTTC
TRBD1	TRBV7-9	TRBJ1-2	NA	CASSSDRGSNYGYTF	TGTGCCAGCAGCTCGGACAGGGGTTCTAACTATGGCTACACCTTC
NA	TRBV9	TRBJ2-1	NA	CASSVTANEQFF	TGTGCCAGCAGCGTGACTGCCAATGAGCAGTTCTTC
NA	TRBV7-8	TRBJ2-5	NA	CASSPTRGLWRGEETQYF	TGTGCCAGCAGTCCGACTCGGGGATTGTGGCGTGGTGAAGAGACCCAGTACTTC
TRBD1	TRBV6-2/TRBV6-3	TRBJ1-5	NA	CASSALDRGNQPQHF	TGTGCCAGCAGCGCCCTCGACAGGGGCAATCAGCCCCAGCATTTT
TRBD1	TRBV19	TRBJ1-2	NA	CASNPRDRASYGYTF	TGTGCCAGTAACCCTCGGGACAGGGCCAGCTATGGCTACACCTTC
NA	TRBV19	TRBJ1-5	NA	CASSQLRQPSNQPQHF	TGTGCCAGTAGCCAATTGAGACAGCCTAGCAATCAGCCCCAGCATTTT
NA	TRBV5-8	TRBJ1-5	NA	CASSSLAGGQPQHF	TGTGCCAGCAGCTCACTGGCTGGAGGGCAGCCCCAGCATTTT
NA	TRBV11-2	TRBJ2-7	few	CASSPGGGREQYF	TGTGCCAGCAGCCCCGGGGGTGGGCGTGAGCAGTACTTC
TRBD1	TRBV7-3	TRBJ1-3	NA	CASSTGAGNTIYF	TGTGCCAGCAGCACAGGGGCTGGAAACACCATATATTTT
NA	TRBV5-5	TRBJ2-2	once	CASSYLSGSLELFF	TGTGCCAGCAGCTACCTTAGCGGTTCTTTGGAGCTGTTTTTT
NA	TRBV7-9	TRBJ1-4	NA	CASSLAQGEKLFF	TGTGCCAGCAGCTTAGCCCAGGGAGAAAAACTGTTTTTT